The present TCR beta chain was sequenced within a study of blood T cell repertoires in COVID-19. Study in general: Donors in the United States, Italy and Spain gave samples during acute or convalescent COVID-19. T cells, B-cell-depleted T cells, or PBMCs provided the cDNA or gDNA that served as material.

Assay: immunoSEQ multiplex PCR; the TCRdb copy retains only in-frame clones and omits some. The sample gives about 240,000 clones, more than 70% of which show up once; 9% to 15% is in the top ten. Specimen: peripheral blood. This TCR was recovered from a man older than 75 with acute or convalescent COVID-19.

CDR3 sequence reads: CASTLGDRAYGYTF. The CDR3 DNA reads TGTGCCAGCACCCTGGGGGACAGGGCCTATGGCTACACCTTC. This sequence joins TRBV6-5 and TRBJ1-2; 9 positions agree with TRBD1. With V trimmed by 7 bases and J by 4 bases, 7 bases remained unmatched. There are 14 residues in the CDR3. In germline, CDR1 is MNHEY, CDR2 SVGAGI.